A single sample is the source of the 29 T cell receptor beta chains below, sequenced in a study of shared clonotypes between healthy human individuals. Sequenced by immunoSEQ multiplex PCR; TCRdb stores in-frame clones only, minus some. This table has 400,000 to 550,000 clones, 70% to 80% appearing once. Sequenced material: PBMCs. These receptors originate from a woman aged 40 to 50 in good health. Some clones in this sample may be carry-over from other donors' samples.

V is TRBV9 and J is TRBJ2-7, with D unresolved. From germline, CDR1 is SGDLS and CDR2 YYNGEE. V lost 4 bases to trimming and J lost 0 bases, with 5 bases between them. The CDR3 has 12 residues. CDR3 region: CASSSSSYEQYF. The CDR3 DNA reads TGTGCCAGCAGCTCAAGCTCCTACGAGCAGTACTTC. The full variable domain, completed using reference TRBV9 and TRBJ2-7, is DSGVTQTPKHLITATGQRVTLRCSPRSGDLSVYWYQQSLDQGLQFLIQYYNGEERAKGNILERFSAQQFPDLHSELNLSSLELGDSALYFCASSSSSYEQYFGPGTRLTVT.

The chain links TRBV28 to TRBJ2-7; 9 bases align to TRBD1. The CDR3 has 14 amino acids. Trimming at V came to 4 bases and at J to 4 bases, leaving 5 bases not matched to a gene. The germline V gene encodes CDR1 MDHEN and CDR2 SYDVKM. The CDR3 sequence: CASSWGTGTYEQYF. The CDR3 DNA sequence: TGTGCCAGCAGTTGGGGGACAGGGACATACGAGCAGTACTTC.

The chain recombines TRBV7-2 with TRBJ1-1; D is undetermined. Trimming left V 4 bases short and J 1 base short, with 13 bases between. The germline CDR1 and CDR2 sequences are SGHTA and FQGNSA. The length of the CDR3 is 15 residues. This chain's CDR3 is CASSYAWTANTEAFF. CDR3 coding DNA: TGTGCCAGCAGCTACGCTTGGACGGCGAACACTGAAGCTTTCTTT. Full variable domain (rest looked up from reference TRBV7-2 and TRBJ1-1): GAGVSQSPSNKVTEKGKDVELRCDPISGHTALYWYRQSLGQGLEFLIYFQGNSAPDKSGLPSDRFSAERTGGSVSTLTIQRTQQEDSAVYLCASSYAWTANTEAFFGQGTRLTVV.

This clone was counted between two and nine times. V usage is TRBV28 and J usage is TRBJ2-3; D gene unclear. Germline V lookup: CDR1 MDHEN, CDR2 SYDVKM. The CDR3 loop spans 14 amino acids. V lost 4 bases, J lost 2 bases, and 10 bases lay in between. The CDR3 spells CASSSTFPTDTQYF. In nucleotides, the CDR3 is TGTGCCAGCAGTTCGACCTTTCCCACAGATACGCAGTATTTT.

This clone has more than one count but fewer than ten. The rearrangement links TRBV30 to TRBJ1-1; TRBD1 might be the D (6 bases). The ends were cut back, 3 bases at V and 4 bases at J, with 15 bases in the middle. This CDR3 contains 14 residues. CDR1 and CDR2 (germline): GTSNPN, SVGIG (reference sequence). The CDR3 DNA reads TGTGCCTGGAGGTTAACAGGGTGGAGCACTGAAGCTTTCTTT. Its translation is CAWRLTGWSTEAFF.

The J gene is TRBJ1-2, the V gene TRBV7-8; possibly TRBD1 for D (6 bases). Germline CDR1 reads SGHVS; CDR2 reads FQNEAQ. This CDR3 region has 17 residues. With 2 bases removed from V and 0 bases from J, the gap between germline ends came to 16 bases. This CDR3 reads CASSLRVQGPANYGYTF. The CDR3 nucleotides read TGTGCCAGCAGCTTAAGGGTACAGGGACCAGCTAACTATGGCTACACCTTC.

The chain employs TRBV19 and TRBJ2-5; tentatively, D is TRBD1 (6 bases). The CDR3 has 13 residues. In germline, CDR1 is LNHDA, CDR2 SQIVND (reference sequence). With 4 bases removed from V and 2 bases from J, the gap between germline ends came to 8 bases. CDR3 in amino acids: CASSTGTQETQYF. CDR3 nucleotide sequence: TGTGCCAGTAGTACCGGGACACAAGAGACCCAGTACTTC. Full variable domain (remainder filled in from reference TRBV19 and TRBJ2-5): DGGITQSPKYLFRKEGQNVTLSCEQNLNHDAMYWYRQDPGQGLRLIYYSQIVNDFQKGDIAEGYSVSREKKESFPLTVTSAQKNPTAFYLCASSTGTQETQYFGPGTRLLVL.

CDR3 bases: TGTGCCAGTAGTATTGTCGTCGGTGGCTACACCTTC. Translated, it gives CASSIVVGGYTF. V usage is TRBV19 and J usage is TRBJ1-2; D is uncertain. The CDR3 spans 12 residues. Per the germline V gene, CDR1 is LNHDA and CDR2 is SQIVND (reference sequence). V was cut by 3 bases and J by 7 bases, with 9 bases left in between.

This clone occurred a few times. This sequence joins TRBV15 and TRBJ1-1; D call uncertain. V lost 0 bases to trimming and J lost 8 bases, with 16 bases between them. CDR3 length: 15 amino acids. Germline V gives CDR1 LNHNV, CDR2 YYDKDF (reference sequence). For the CDR3, the DNA is TGTGCCACCAGCAGAGATCTTTTCGGGTCCCCCGAAGCTTTCTTT. It is translated as CATSRDLFGSPEAFF.

The rearrangement uses TRBV28 and TRBJ2-7, with TRBD1 matching over 9 bases. The ends lost 0 bases at V and 2 bases at J; junction bases unmatched: 2. Germline V gives CDR1 MDHEN, CDR2 SYDVKM. The CDR3 loop spans 15 amino acids. CDR3 bases: TGTGCCAGCAGTTTATGGGGACAGGGTACCTACGAGCAGTACTTC. Translating gives CASSLWGQGTYEQYF. Variable domain in full (rest from reference TRBV28 and TRBJ2-7): DVKVTQSSRYLVKRTGEKVFLECVQDMDHENMFWYRQDPGLGLRLIYFSYDVKMKEKGDIPEGYSVSREKKERFSLILESASTNQTSMYLCASSLWGQGTYEQYFGPGTRLTVT.

The chain joins TRBV5-1 to TRBJ2-5, with 9 bases matching TRBD1. Germline V CDR1 and CDR2: SGHRS, YFSETQ. Trimming cost V 1 base and J 4 bases; bases outside gene matches: 5. The length of the CDR3 is 15 residues. CDR3 residues: CASSLMGTGSETQYF. As DNA, the CDR3 is TGCGCCAGCAGCTTGATGGGGACAGGGTCAGAGACCCAGTACTTC.

The J gene is TRBJ1-3, the V gene TRBV18; D gene unclear. V lost 2 bases to trimming and J lost 0 bases, with 11 bases between them. This CDR3 comprises 16 residues. Germline loops: CDR1 KGHSH, CDR2 LQKENI. For the CDR3, the DNA is TGTGCCAGCTCACCAATTTCCGGCCCCTCTGGAAACACCATATATTTT. Translating gives CASSPISGPSGNTIYF.

The genes are TRBV7-6 and TRBJ2-5; a weak D match, TRBD2 (7 bases). Germline values: CDR1 SGHVS, CDR2 FNYEAQ. The CDR3 consists of 14 residues. Trimming took off 5 bases at V and 4 bases at J, with 14 bases between the two ends. The DNA of the CDR3 is TGTGCCAGCAGCCTAGGAGGGGGGGTAGAGACCCAGTACTTC. Amino acids: CASSLGGGVETQYF.

A few counts support this clone. The chain recombines TRBV28 with TRBJ2-7; 9 positions agree with TRBD2. Germline V CDR1 and CDR2: MDHEN, SYDVKM. The CDR3 length is 18 residues. V lost 4 bases to trimming and J lost 2 bases; unmatched junction nucleotides: 15. The CDR3 region has the DNA TGTGCCAGCAGTTCCCAGGGGCGGGGGGGACTACTTCCCTACGAGCAGTACTTC. This translates into CASSSQGRGGLLPYEQYF.

This chain links TRBV5-1 with TRBJ2-5; D may be TRBD1 (5 bases). Trimming stripped 4 bases from V and 1 base from J, with 11 bases between. The CDR3 runs to 14 residues. Germline V gene data show CDR1 as SGHRS and CDR2 as YFSETQ. The CDR3 DNA reads TGCGCCAGCAGCCCCTCTGACAGCCAAGAGACCCAGTACTTC. Residues: CASSPSDSQETQYF.

The rearrangement uses TRBV11-2 and TRBJ1-1; TRBD1 matches 9 bases. Germline V CDR1 and CDR2: SGHAT, FQNNGV. The CDR3 has 14 amino acids. J lost 5 bases, V lost 7 bases, and 8 bases had no gene match. CDR3 coding DNA: TGTGCCAGCAACCTACAGGGGGCGCGAACTGAAGCTTTCTTT. Protein: CASNLQGARTEAFF.

The chain carries TRBV9 and TRBJ2-3; weak D call: TRBD2 (6 bases). The CDR3 totals 16 residues. V lost 0 bases to trimming and J lost 0 bases, with 11 bases between them. Germline V gene sequence: CDR1 SGDLS, CDR2 YYNGEE. For the CDR3, the DNA is TGTGCCAGCAGCGTAGAGGCTAGCGCAAGCACAGATACGCAGTATTTT. This translates into CASSVEASASTDTQYF.

As concerns this clone: A much larger clone is a single base away; this may be a read error. Other DNA sequences in the sample encode the same CDR3. The rearrangement links TRBV5-1 to TRBJ1-3, with D perhaps TRBD1 (5 bases). The CDR3 has 14 residues. Trimming stripped 4 bases from V and 1 base from J, with 9 bases between. The germline gives CDR1 SGHRS, CDR2 YFSETQ. The CDR3 spells CASSPQGSGNTIYF. CDR3 nucleotide sequence: TGCGCCAGCAGCCCCCAGGGTTCTGGAAACACCATATATTTT. The whole variable domain, remainder taken from reference TRBV5-1 and TRBJ1-3, is KAGVTQTPRYLIKTRGQQVTLSCSPISGHRSVSWYQQTPGQGLQFLFEYFSETQRNKGNFPGRFSGRQFSNSRSEMNVSTLELGDSALYLCASSPQGSGNTIYFGEGSWLTVV.

The chain carries TRBV30 and TRBJ1-5; 11 nucleotides line up with TRBD1. V gave up 4 bases and J gave up 2 bases; unmatched junction bases: 10. Germline CDR1 is GTSNPN and CDR2 is SVGIG (reference sequence). This CDR3 has 17 amino acids. CDR3 in DNA: TGTGCCTGGAACCGGGACAGGGGGTCGTTGGGCAATCAGCCCCAGCATTTT. This sequence encodes CAWNRDRGSLGNQPQHF.

The V call is TRBV5-6, the J call TRBJ2-7, with D tentatively TRBD2 (5 bases). Germline CDR1 and CDR2: SGHDT and YYEEEE. The CDR3 length is 13 residues. V was trimmed by 2 bases and J by 3 bases, leaving 9 bases between them. Here the CDR3 DNA reads TGTGCCAGCAGCTTCCTAGCAGGCTACGAGCAGTACTTC. Translation gives CASSFLAGYEQYF.

The chain couples TRBV11-2 to TRBJ2-1; 8 nucleotides line up with TRBD2. This CDR3 has 14 amino acids. CDR1 SGHAT and CDR2 FQNNGV come from the germline V gene. V lost 3 bases to trimming and J lost 15 bases; unmatched junction nucleotides: 13. The CDR3, as DNA: TGTGCCAGCAGCTTTAGCGGGACCCTCGGTGGGCGGTTCTTC. This gives the protein CASSFSGTLGGRFF.

This sequence joins TRBV7-2 and TRBJ1-5; D is possibly TRBD1 (6 bases). The CDR3 has 14 residues. In germline, CDR1 is SGHTA, CDR2 FQGNSA. V shed 5 bases and J shed 0 bases, with 8 bases lying between them. The CDR3 loop is CASSQDSSNQPQHF. CDR3 coding DNA: TGTGCCAGCAGCCAGGACAGTAGCAATCAGCCCCAGCATTTT. The full variable domain, its missing parts supplied by reference TRBV7-2 and TRBJ1-5, is GAGVSQSPSNKVTEKGKDVELRCDPISGHTALYWYRQSLGQGLEFLIYFQGNSAPDKSGLPSDRFSAERTGGSVSTLTIQRTQQEDSAVYLCASSQDSSNQPQHFGDGTRLSIL.

The rearrangement uses TRBV7-3 and TRBJ2-5; possibly TRBD1 or TRBD2 for D (5 bases each). CDR1 is SGHTA, CDR2 FQGTGA, per germline. V was trimmed by 5 bases and J by 5 bases, leaving 15 bases between them. The CDR3 runs 14 residues. The CDR3 protein is CASSPGSPGETQYF. The DNA of the CDR3 is TGTGCCAGCAGCCCAGGGAGTCCTGGGGAGACCCAGTACTTC.

The chain links TRBV10-3 to TRBJ1-1; 9 positions match TRBD1. With 2 bases clipped from V and 0 bases from J, the junction kept 7 bases outside the gene matches. Germline values: CDR1 ENHRY, CDR2 SYGVKD. This CDR3 comprises 17 residues. CDR3 amino acids: CAISEPGQGSLNTEAFF. DNA for the CDR3: TGTGCCATCAGTGAGCCGGGACAGGGCTCTTTGAACACTGAAGCTTTCTTT.

V and J are TRBV6-1 and TRBJ1-1, with TRBD1 as a possible D gene (6 bases). Per the germline V gene, CDR1 is MNHNS and CDR2 is SASEGT. The length of the CDR3 is 16 residues. V lost 2 bases, J lost 5 bases, and 18 bases lay in between. The CDR3 DNA reads as TGTGCCAGCAGTGAAAGCGGGTTACGGGGGGCAACTGAAGCTTTCTTT. Its protein is CASSESGLRGATEAFF.

The chain joins TRBV5-1 to TRBJ2-7; tentatively, D is TRBD1 (6 bases). The V gene's germline CDR1 is SGHRS and CDR2 YFSETQ. CDR3 size: 14 residues. V lost 3 bases and J lost 3, with 13 bases in between. For the CDR3, the DNA is TGCGCCAGCAGCTACGGGACACAACACTACGAGCAGTACTTC. Amino acids: CASSYGTQHYEQYF.

The chain links TRBV7-8 to TRBJ1-2; maybe TRBD1 (5 bases). Trimming stripped 7 bases from V and 2 bases from J, with 17 bases between. The germline CDR1 and CDR2 sequences are SGHVS and FQNEAQ. The CDR3 has 15 amino acids. CDR3: CASTLVGGANYGYTF. In nucleotides, the CDR3 is TGTGCCAGCACCCTAGTGGGAGGGGCAAACTATGGCTACACCTTC.

CDR3 sequence: CASSLGLAGIGELFF. In nucleotides, the CDR3 is TGTGCCAGCAGTTTAGGGCTAGCAGGAATCGGGGAGCTGTTTTTT. The V gene is TRBV28, the J gene TRBJ2-2; tentatively, D is TRBD2 (5 bases). Trimming left V 2 bases short and J 7 bases short, with 14 bases between. Looked up from germline, CDR1 is MDHEN and CDR2 is SYDVKM. The CDR3 is 15 residues long.

Details on this clone: The sample contains more than one DNA sequence encoding this CDR3. The genes are TRBV28 and TRBJ2-7; TRBD1 matches at 9 bases. The germline gives CDR1 MDHEN, CDR2 SYDVKM. J gave up 4 bases and V 2 bases, and 0 bases lay outside the gene matches. The CDR3 covers 13 residues. The CDR3 reads CASSLDRGYEQYF. The DNA for the CDR3 is TGTGCCAGCAGTTTAGACAGGGGGTACGAGCAGTACTTC. Supplemented by reference TRBV28 and TRBJ2-7, the full variable domain reads DVKVTQSSRYLVKRTGEKVFLECVQDMDHENMFWYRQDPGLGLRLIYFSYDVKMKEKGDIPEGYSVSREKKERFSLILESASTNQTSMYLCASSLDRGYEQYFGPGTRLTVT.